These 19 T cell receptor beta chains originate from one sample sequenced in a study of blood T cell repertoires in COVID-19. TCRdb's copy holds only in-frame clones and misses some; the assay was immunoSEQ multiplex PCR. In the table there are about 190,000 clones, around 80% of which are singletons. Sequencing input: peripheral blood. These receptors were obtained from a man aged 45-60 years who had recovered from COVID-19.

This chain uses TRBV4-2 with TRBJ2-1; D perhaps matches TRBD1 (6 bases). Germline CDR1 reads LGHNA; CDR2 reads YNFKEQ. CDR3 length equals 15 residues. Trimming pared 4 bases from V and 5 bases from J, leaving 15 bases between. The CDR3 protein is CASSPHRDNDNEQFF. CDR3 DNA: TGTGCCAGCAGCCCTCATAGGGACAATGACAATGAGCAGTTCTTC.

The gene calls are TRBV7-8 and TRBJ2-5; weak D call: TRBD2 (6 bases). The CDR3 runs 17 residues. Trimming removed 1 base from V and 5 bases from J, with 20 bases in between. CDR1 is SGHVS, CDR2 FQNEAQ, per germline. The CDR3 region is CASSLDLRQGGGETQYF. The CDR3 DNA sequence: TGTGCCAGCAGCTTAGATTTGAGGCAGGGTGGGGGGGAGACCCAGTACTTC.

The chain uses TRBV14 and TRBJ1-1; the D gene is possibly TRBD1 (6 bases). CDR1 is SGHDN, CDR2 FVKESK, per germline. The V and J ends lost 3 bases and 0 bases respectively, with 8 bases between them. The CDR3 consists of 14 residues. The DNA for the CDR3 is TGTGCCAGCAGCCATTGGACAGTGAACACTGAAGCTTTCTTT. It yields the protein CASSHWTVNTEAFF.

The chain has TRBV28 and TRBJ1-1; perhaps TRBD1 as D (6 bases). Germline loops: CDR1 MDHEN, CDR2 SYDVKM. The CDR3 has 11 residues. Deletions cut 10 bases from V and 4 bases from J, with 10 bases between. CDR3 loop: CATGGLTEAFF. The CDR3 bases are TGTGCCACCGGGGGGCTCACTGAAGCTTTCTTT.

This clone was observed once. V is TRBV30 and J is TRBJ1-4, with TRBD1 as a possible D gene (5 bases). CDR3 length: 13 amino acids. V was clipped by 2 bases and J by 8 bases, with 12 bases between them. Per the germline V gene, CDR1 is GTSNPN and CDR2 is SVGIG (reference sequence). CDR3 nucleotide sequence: TGTGCCTGGAGTAAGGGGTTACAGGAAAAACTGTTTTTT. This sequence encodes CAWSKGLQEKLFF. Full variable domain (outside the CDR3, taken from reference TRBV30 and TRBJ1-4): SQTIHQWPATLVQPVGSPLSLECTVEGTSNPNLYWYRQAAGRGLQLLFYSVGIGQISSEVPQNLSASRPQDRQFILSSKKLLLSDSGFYLCAWSKGLQEKLFFGSGTQLSVL.

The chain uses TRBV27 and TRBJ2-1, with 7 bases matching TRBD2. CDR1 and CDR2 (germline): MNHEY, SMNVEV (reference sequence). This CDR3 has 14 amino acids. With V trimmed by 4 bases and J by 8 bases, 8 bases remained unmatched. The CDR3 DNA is TGTGCCAGCAGTTCCTACCTGCTAGCGGATGAGCAGTTCTTC. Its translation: CASSSYLLADEQFF.

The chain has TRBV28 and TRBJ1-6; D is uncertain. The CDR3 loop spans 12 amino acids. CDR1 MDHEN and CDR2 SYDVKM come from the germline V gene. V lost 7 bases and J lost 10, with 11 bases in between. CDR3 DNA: TGTGCCAGCACAGGCTCAGGCTCACCCCTCCACTTT. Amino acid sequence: CASTGSGSPLHF. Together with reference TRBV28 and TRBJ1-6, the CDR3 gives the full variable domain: DVKVTQSSRYLVKRTGEKVFLECVQDMDHENMFWYRQDPGLGLRLIYFSYDVKMKEKGDIPEGYSVSREKKERFSLILESASTNQTSMYLCASTGSGSPLHFGNGTRLTVT.

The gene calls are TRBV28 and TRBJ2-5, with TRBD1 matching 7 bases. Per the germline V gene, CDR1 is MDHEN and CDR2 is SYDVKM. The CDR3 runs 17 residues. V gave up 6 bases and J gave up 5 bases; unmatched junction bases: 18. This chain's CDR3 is CASSEYLKGAQGETQYF. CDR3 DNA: TGTGCCAGCAGCGAATACCTTAAGGGGGCGCAGGGTGAGACCCAGTACTTC.

The CDR3 loop reads CAWSVLINRGETQYF. In DNA form, the CDR3 reads TGTGCCTGGAGTGTACTAATTAACCGTGGGGAGACCCAGTACTTC. This chain uses TRBV30 with TRBJ2-5; D gene ambiguous. The CDR3 contains 15 residues. In germline, CDR1 is GTSNPN, CDR2 SVGIG (reference sequence). The V end lost 0 bases, the J end lost 5 bases, and 16 bases lay between the germline ends. The full variable domain, with the rest looked up from reference TRBV30 and TRBJ2-5, is SQTIHQWPATLVQPVGSPLSLECTVEGTSNPNLYWYRQAAGRGLQLLFYSVGIGQISSEVPQNLSASRPQDRQFILSSKKLLLSDSGFYLCAWSVLINRGETQYFGPGTRLLVL.

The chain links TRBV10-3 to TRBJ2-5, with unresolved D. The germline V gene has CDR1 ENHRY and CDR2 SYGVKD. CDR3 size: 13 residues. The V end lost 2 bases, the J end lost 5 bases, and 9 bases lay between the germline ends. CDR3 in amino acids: CAISEPGRETQYF. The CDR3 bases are TGTGCCATCAGTGAGCCTGGCAGGGAGACCCAGTACTTC.

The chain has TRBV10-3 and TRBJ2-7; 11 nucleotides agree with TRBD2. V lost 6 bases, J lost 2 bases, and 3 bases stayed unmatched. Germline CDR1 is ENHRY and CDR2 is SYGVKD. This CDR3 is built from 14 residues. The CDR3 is CAISPGLAAYEQYF. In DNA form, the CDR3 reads TGTGCCATCAGCCCGGGACTAGCGGCCTACGAGCAGTACTTC.

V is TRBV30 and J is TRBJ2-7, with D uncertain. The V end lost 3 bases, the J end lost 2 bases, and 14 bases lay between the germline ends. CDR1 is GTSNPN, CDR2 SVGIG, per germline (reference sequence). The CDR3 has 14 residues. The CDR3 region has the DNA TGTGCCTGGAGATATGGTCAGGTAACCTACGAGCAGTACTTC. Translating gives CAWRYGQVTYEQYF.

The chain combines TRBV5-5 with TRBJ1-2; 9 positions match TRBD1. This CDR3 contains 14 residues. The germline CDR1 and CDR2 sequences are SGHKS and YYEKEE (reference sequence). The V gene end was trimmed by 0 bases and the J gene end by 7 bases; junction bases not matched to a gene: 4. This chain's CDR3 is CASSLEQGAGGYTF. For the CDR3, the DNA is TGTGCCAGCAGCTTGGAACAGGGGGCGGGTGGCTACACCTTC.

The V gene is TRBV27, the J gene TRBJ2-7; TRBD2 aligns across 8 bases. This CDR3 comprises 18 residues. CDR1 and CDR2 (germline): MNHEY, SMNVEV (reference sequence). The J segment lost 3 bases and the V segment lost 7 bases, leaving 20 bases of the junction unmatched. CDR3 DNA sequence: TGTGCCAGCACTTCTCATTCGGGCAGCGGGAGTGGTTTCTACGAGCAGTACTTC. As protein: CASTSHSGSGSGFYEQYF.

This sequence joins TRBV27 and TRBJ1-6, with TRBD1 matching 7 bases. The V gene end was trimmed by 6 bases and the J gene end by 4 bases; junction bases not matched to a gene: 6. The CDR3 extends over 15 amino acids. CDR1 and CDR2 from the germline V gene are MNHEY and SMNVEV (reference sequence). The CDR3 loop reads CASSDQGGYNSPLHF. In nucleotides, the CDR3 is TGTGCCAGCAGCGACCAGGGGGGTTATAATTCACCCCTCCACTTT.

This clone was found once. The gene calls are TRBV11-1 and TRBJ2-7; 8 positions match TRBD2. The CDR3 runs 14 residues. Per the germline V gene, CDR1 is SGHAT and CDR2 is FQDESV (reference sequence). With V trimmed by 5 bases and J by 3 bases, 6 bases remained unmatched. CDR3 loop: CASSEQTSVYEQYF. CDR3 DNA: TGTGCCAGCAGCGAACAGACTAGCGTCTACGAGCAGTACTTC.

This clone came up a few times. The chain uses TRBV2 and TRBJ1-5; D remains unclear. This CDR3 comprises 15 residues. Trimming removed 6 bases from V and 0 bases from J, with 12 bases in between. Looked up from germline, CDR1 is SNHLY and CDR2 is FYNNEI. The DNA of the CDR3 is TGTGCCAGCAGGGGCCCAGAATATAGCAATCAGCCCCAGCATTTT. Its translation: CASRGPEYSNQPQHF.

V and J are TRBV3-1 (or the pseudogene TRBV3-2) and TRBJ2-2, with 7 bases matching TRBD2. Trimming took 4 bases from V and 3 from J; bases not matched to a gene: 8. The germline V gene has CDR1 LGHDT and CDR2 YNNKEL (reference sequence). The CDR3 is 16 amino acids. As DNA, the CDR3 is TGTGCCAGCAGCCCTCCGGGGGACTACTACACCGGGGAGCTGTTTTTT. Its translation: CASSPPGDYYTGELFF.

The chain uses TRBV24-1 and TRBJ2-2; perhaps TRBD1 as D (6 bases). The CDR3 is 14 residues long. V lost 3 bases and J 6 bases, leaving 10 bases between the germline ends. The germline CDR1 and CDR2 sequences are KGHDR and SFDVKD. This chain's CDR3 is CATSDNRDAGELFF. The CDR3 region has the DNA TGTGCCACCAGTGATAACAGGGATGCCGGGGAGCTGTTTTTT.